The clone carrying this T cell receptor (beta chain) was picked up many times. It was RNA transcripts that yielded the amplified TCR beta CDR3 regions. RT-PCR in the first round (using the HTBI primer set) targeted the TCR CDR3. One entry per CDR3 protein results from TCRdb running MiXCR on the multiplex PCR reads. Found here are around 600,000 distinct CDR3 sequences, 15% to 17% of them singletons; the top ten hold around 7.3%. These data come from a study of T cells in Graves' hyperthyroidism and ophthalmopathy. Per the germline V gene, CDR1 is MNHEY and CDR2 is SVGEGT. Trimming stripped 5 bases from V and 2 bases from J, with 16 bases between. The CDR3 has 15 residues.

This sequence originates from a woman between 25 and 40 years old with Graves' hyperthyroidism. This chain links TRBV6-2 or TRBV6-3 with TRBJ2-7; D is possibly TRBD1 (5 bases). The sample comprised blood. The CDR3 sequence is CASSLFAGSAYEQYF. In DNA, the CDR3 is TGTGCCAGCAGTCTGTTCGCAGGGTCGGCCTACGAGCAGTACTTC.